This TCR beta chain was recovered during a study of CD4 T cells in relation to SARS-CoV-2 and coronaviruses (dated by TCRdb to about 2021). In the study overall: Patient-derived lymphoblastoid cell lines were used to map the HLA restriction of shared crossreactive spike epitopes. Memory CD4+ T cell crossreactivity between SARS-CoV-2 and common cold coronavirus spike proteins was assessed at the TCR clonotype level in the study. The Adaptive Biotechnologies TCR-sequencing kit was used to sequence samples from a few pre-COVID donors and the naive versus memory experiments, whereas other data were Illumina-based. A different, Illumina-based TCR-beta assay was used to sequence expansion assays from other donors in the study. Overall study results and their limits: Small numbers of patients and of tested TCRs limited the study. Crossreactive clones showed significantly weaker SARS-CoV-2-driven expansion than monoreactive clones, consistent with antigenic imprinting. Memory CD4+ clonotypes crossrecognizing SARS-CoV-2 and at least one common cold coronavirus spike were found in approximately 60% of donors. Crossreactivity analysis was centred on spike protein, so crossreactivity against other viral proteins was not assessed. Sequencing of naive versus memory cells indicated that the assay detects memory recall responses, not primary responses primed during culture. Because no donor provided both pre-pandemic and post-infection samples, tracing the source of pre-existing responses was limited.

CD4+ T cells from unexposed donors were collected before the COVID-19 pandemic (2011-2018). Naive and memory CD4+ T cells were separated from cryopreserved PBMCs by CD4 enrichment followed by EasySep naive CD4+ T cell enrichment. The leukapheresis product used for the unexposed donors was purchased from a commercial source. PBMCs were isolated from leukapheresis product or whole blood by Ficoll-Paque PLUS gradient centrifugation. The PBMCs went either fresh into the expansion assay or into cryopreservation at -140 degrees C. The QIAamp Micro DNA Kit was used to extract genomic DNA from the CD4+ T cells. DNA from uncultured naive and memory CD4+ T cells underwent immunoSEQ TCR-beta sequencing at deep resolution. The authors' pipeline ran thus. During preprocessing, nonproductive sequences were discarded, as were any CDR3s that did not begin with C, did not end with F or W, or were shorter than 7 amino acids. Cultured and uncultured naive and memory CD4+ repertoires were searched for previously identified spike- and CEF-reactive CDR3s. CDR3 homology was quantified as pairwise Levenshtein distance, calculated with the stringdist R package after three terminal residues were trimmed from each end. TCRdb limited this immuneACCESS table to in-frame rearrangements with V and J called. A share of clones is missing; checked studies link under half to unresolved V genes, and the rest is unexplained. That table furnishes V, J and clone size, whereas the DNA furnished D and trimming. The table for this sample lists tens of thousands of clones; just over 85% of them were counted only once. The ten largest make up under 1.5% of the sample.

About this clone: Its antigen specificity is not known. Within one base of it there is no much larger clone, and no base qualities were kept.

Source material: memory CD4+ T cells from PBMCs. Sample cell subset or site, as interpreted from the label and publication: memory (non-naive) CD4+ T cells. This clonotype was obtained from a human donor in good health.

The CDR3 amino acid sequence is: CASSFGTRNYEQYF. DNA sequence: TGTGCCAGCAGCTTCGGGACTAGAAACTACGAGCAGTACTTC. Here the chain combines TRBV13 and TRBJ2-7; 8 middle bases align to TRBD2. From cysteine to phenylalanine, the CDR3 is 14 amino acids long. This entry keeps only the CDR3 DNA: 42 bases, framed from base 1. Unmatched junction bases come to 4, with V trimmed by 3 bases and J by 3 bases. For CDR1 and CDR2, the germline V gene (reference sequence) lists PRHDT and FYEKMQ. The full variable domain, completed from the reference TRBV13 and TRBJ2-7 proteins outside the CDR3, reads AAGVIQSPRHLIKEKRETATLKCYPIPRHDTVYWYQQGPGQDPQFLISFYEKMQSDKGSIPDRFSAQQFSDYHSELNMSSLELGDSALYFCASSFGTRNYEQYFGPGTRLTVT.